In this sample, the clone carrying this T cell receptor (beta chain) turned up once. The data are from a study of blood T cell repertoires in COVID-19. The trim removed 4 bases at V and 4 bases at J, leaving 2 bases unmatched. Germline loops: CDR1 SGHNT, CDR2 YYREEE (reference sequence). The CDR3 spans 14 residues. Original methodology: Counts of nucleated cells, estimated from reference gene primer amplification, were obtained. Some clones are missing from TCRdb's copy, which holds only in-frame ones; the method was immunoSEQ multiplex PCR. That table gives V, J and clone size, and the DNA gave D and trimming. The top ten hold 0.7% of the sample, which has more than 400,000 clones, roughly 90% seen once. The study recruited people aged roughly 18 to 89 years across approximately 24 US areas. Cohort 3 donors counted as recovered after two negative PCRs, clearance, or resolved symptoms.

The chain links TRBV5-4 to TRBJ2-5, with 12 bases identical to TRBD2. The clonotype originates from a woman aged 18-29 years who had recovered from COVID-19. The sequencing sample was made of PBMCs or T cells enriched from blood (not recorded which). The CDR3 DNA reads as TGTGCCAGCAGCCTAGCGGGGGGGCCAGAGACCCAGTACTTC. Protein product: CASSLAGGPETQYF.